A selection of T cell receptor beta chains follows, all from one sample in a study of beta chain features in type 1 diabetes. Using immunoSEQ multiplex PCR, the repertoire was profiled, and TCRdb retains in-frame clones only, with some absent. The table records 250,000 to 300,000 clones, 20% to 25% of them present only once. Sequences were obtained from naive CD4+ T cells from blood. All receptors derive from a woman aged 30 to 39 with type 1 diabetes. CDR3s include the opening cysteine and the closing phenylalanine or tryptophan. A D gene is named only where the DNA matches it firmly. The listing skips clone size in some rows; elsewhere it reads once, few, many or a size class.

d_gene,abundance,v_gene,j_gene,CDR3aa,CDR3nt
TRBD2,few,TRBV28,TRBJ2-5,CASSQLSGSETQYF,TGTGCCAGCAGCCAATTGAGCGGGAGTGAGACCCAGTACTTC
TRBD1,.,TRBV7-2,TRBJ2-7,CASSLGILGTGYF,TGTGCCAGCAGCTTAGGTATCCTGGGGACAGGGTACTTC
.,.,TRBV11-2,TRBJ1-1,CASSLGQITEDTEAFF,TGTGCCAGCAGCTTAGGGCAGATAACGGAGGACACTGAAGCTTTCTTT
TRBD1,.,TRBV27,TRBJ1-2,CASSRQGINGYTF,TGTGCCAGCAGTAGACAGGGTATCAATGGCTACACCTTC
.,.,TRBV11-2,TRBJ2-6,CASSPYLSGANVLTF,TGTGCCAGCAGCCCCTACCTTTCTGGGGCCAACGTCCTGACTTTC
TRBD1,few,TRBV5-1,TRBJ2-1,CASSRPGQGNNEQFF,TGCGCCAGCAGCAGACCCGGACAGGGAAACAATGAGCAGTTCTTC
.,.,TRBV2,TRBJ1-1,CASSDQGNTEAFF,TGTGCCAGCAGTGACCAGGGGAACACTGAAGCTTTCTTT
TRBD1,few,TRBV7-9,TRBJ2-5,CASRSGGYQETQYF,TGTGCCAGCAGGTCAGGGGGATACCAAGAGACCCAGTACTTC
.,few,TRBV28,TRBJ2-3,CASSLSGVMSDTQYF,TGTGCCAGCAGTTTATCAGGGGTCATGTCCGATACGCAGTATTTT
.,few,TRBV18,TRBJ2-5,CASSPPDSQETQYF,TGTGCCAGCTCACCACCGGACAGCCAAGAGACCCAGTACTTC
.,.,TRBV15,TRBJ2-7,CATSRDPSPSYEQYF,TGTGCCACCAGCAGAGACCCGAGCCCCTCCTACGAGCAGTACTTC
TRBD2,.,TRBV5-4,TRBJ2-1,CASSLVSGSSSYNEQFF,TGTGCCAGCAGCTTGGTTAGCGGGAGCAGCTCCTACAATGAGCAGTTCTTC
.,.,TRBV6-5,TRBJ2-7,CASSRDSRNYEQYF,TGTGCCAGCAGCCGGGACTCGCGTAACTACGAGCAGTACTTC
TRBD1,few,TRBV5-1,TRBJ1-5,CASSQKTGDQPQHF,TGCGCCAGCAGCCAAAAGACAGGGGATCAGCCCCAGCATTTT
TRBD1,.,TRBV30,TRBJ1-1,CAWSHRGNTEAFF,TGTGCCTGGAGTCACAGGGGGAACACTGAAGCTTTCTTT
.,few,TRBV29-1,TRBJ2-3,CSVEGSAPISTDTQYF,TGCAGCGTTGAAGGTAGCGCCCCCATCAGCACAGATACGCAGTATTTT
.,.,TRBV2,TRBJ1-2,CASSEGLNYGYTF,TGTGCCAGCAGTGAAGGACTTAACTATGGCTACACCTTC
TRBD2,once,TRBV11-3,TRBJ2-1,CASSLGLSSGGYNEQFF,TGTGCCAGCAGCTTAGGCTTGTCTAGCGGGGGTTACAATGAGCAGTTCTTC
TRBD2,once,TRBV7-2,TRBJ2-1,CASSSWRGRARNEQFF,TGTGCCAGCAGCTCCTGGCGCGGGAGGGCCCGAAATGAGCAGTTCTTC
.,few,TRBV6-5,TRBJ2-7,CASSFQGGNEQYF,TGTGCCAGCAGTTTTCAGGGAGGAAACGAGCAGTACTTC
TRBD1,.,TRBV7-3,TRBJ2-7,CASRGQGGKQYF,TGTGCCAGCAGAGGACAGGGGGGTAAGCAGTACTTC
TRBD1,.,TRBV4-1,TRBJ2-7,CASSHAGQGRYEQYF,TGCGCCAGCAGCCACGCGGGACAGGGGCGTTACGAGCAGTACTTC
.,.,TRBV18,TRBJ1-1,CASSQSRQVNTEAFF,TGTGCCAGCTCACAGTCTCGACAGGTGAACACTGAAGCTTTCTTT
TRBD2,.,TRBV9,TRBJ2-7,CASSPRTSGVPYEQYF,TGTGCCAGCAGCCCCAGGACTAGCGGAGTTCCCTACGAGCAGTACTTC
.,few,TRBV28,TRBJ2-7,CASRAGTSYEQYF,TGTGCCAGCAGAGCCGGGACATCCTACGAGCAGTACTTC
TRBD2,few,TRBV30,TRBJ2-3,CAWEAGATDTQYF,TGTGCCTGGGAAGCGGGAGCTACAGATACGCAGTATTTT
.,.,TRBV15,TRBJ2-1,CATSRDTGEQFF,TGTGCCACCAGCAGAGATACAGGGGAGCAGTTCTTC